This TCR beta chain derives from a study of blood T cell repertoires in COVID-19. The overall study: The samples span acute and convalescent COVID-19 from the United States, Italy and Spain. In each case, the material was cDNA or gDNA derived from T cells, B-cell-depleted T cells, or PBMCs.

This clone was detected only once. In the authors' methods: Cell counts per sample came from amplifying reference gene primers. Using immunoSEQ multiplex PCR, the repertoire was profiled, and TCRdb retains in-frame clones only, with some absent. D and trimming come from the DNA, and the V and J calls and clone size come from that table. The data show approximately 360,000 clones, 85% to 90% seen once. Trimming removed 10 bases at V and 5 bases at J, with 17 bases between. The germline V gene has CDR1 ENHRY and CDR2 SYGVKD. The CDR3 is 13 residues long. Sample: peripheral blood. This chain uses TRBV10-3 with TRBJ1-2, with D uncertain. This receptor was identified in a young man with active or convalescent COVID-19. The CDR3, as DNA: TGTGCCACCTCTGGAGGGAGTAGGTATGGCTACACCTTC. Translating it yields CATSGGSRYGYTF.